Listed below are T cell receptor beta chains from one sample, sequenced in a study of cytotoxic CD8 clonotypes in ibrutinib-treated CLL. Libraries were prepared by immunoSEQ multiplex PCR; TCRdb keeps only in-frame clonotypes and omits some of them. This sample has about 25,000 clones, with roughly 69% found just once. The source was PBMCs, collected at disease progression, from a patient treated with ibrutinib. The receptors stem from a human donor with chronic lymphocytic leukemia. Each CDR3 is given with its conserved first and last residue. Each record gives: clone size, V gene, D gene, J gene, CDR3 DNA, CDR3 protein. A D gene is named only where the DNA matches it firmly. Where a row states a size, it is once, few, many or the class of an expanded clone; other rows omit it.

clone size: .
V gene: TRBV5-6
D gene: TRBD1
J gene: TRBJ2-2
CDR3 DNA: TGTGCCAGCAGCTCACTCGGACAGGCGAACACCGGGGAGCTGTTTTTT
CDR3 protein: CASSSLGQANTGELFF

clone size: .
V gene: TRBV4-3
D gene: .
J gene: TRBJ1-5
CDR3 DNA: TGCGCCAGCAGCCCAGAGGGCAGGGAGTATCAGCCCCAGCATTTT
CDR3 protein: CASSPEGREYQPQHF

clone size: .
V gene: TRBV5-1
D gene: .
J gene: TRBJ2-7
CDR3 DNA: TGCGCCAGCATGATGGACAGTAGCTCCTACGAGCAGTACTTC
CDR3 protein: CASMMDSSSYEQYF

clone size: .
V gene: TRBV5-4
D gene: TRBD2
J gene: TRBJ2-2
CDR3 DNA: TGTGCCAGCAGCCGAAGGACTAGCGGGGGGCCACACACCGGGGAGCTGTTTTTT
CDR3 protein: CASSRRTSGGPHTGELFF

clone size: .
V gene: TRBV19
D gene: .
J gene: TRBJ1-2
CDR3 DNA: TGTGCCAGTAGTGGGCGCCGCCCGTGGGGCGGCTACACCTTC
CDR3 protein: CASSGRRPWGGYTF

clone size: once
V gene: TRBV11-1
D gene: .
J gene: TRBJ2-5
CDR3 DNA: TGTGCCAGCAGCTTAGAGGGGGAGACCCAGTACTTC
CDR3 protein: CASSLEGETQYF

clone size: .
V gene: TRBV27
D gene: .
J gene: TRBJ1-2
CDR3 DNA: TGTGCCAGCAGCCCCGTGTGGAAAGACTATGGCTACACCTTC
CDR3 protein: CASSPVWKDYGYTF

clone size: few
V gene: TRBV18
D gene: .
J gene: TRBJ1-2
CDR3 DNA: TGTGCCAGCTCACCGGGCGGGGCGGCTAACTATGGCTACACCTTC
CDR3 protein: CASSPGGAANYGYTF

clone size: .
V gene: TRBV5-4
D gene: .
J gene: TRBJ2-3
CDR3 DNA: TGTGCCAGCAGCTTGGGGGCGGGCCTAGATACGCAGTATTTT
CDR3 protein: CASSLGAGLDTQYF

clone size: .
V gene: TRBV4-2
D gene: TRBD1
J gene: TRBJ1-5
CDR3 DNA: TGTGCCAGCAGTCCGGACAGGTATAGCAATCAGCCCCAGCATTTT
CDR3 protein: CASSPDRYSNQPQHF

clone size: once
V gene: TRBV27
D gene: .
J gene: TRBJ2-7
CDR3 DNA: TGTGCCAGCAGTTCCCTACTAAGGTACGAGCAGTACTTC
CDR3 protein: CASSSLLRYEQYF

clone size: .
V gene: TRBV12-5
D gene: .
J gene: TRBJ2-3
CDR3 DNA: TGTGCTAGTGGTTTGGTGGGTACGCAGTATTTT
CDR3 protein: CASGLVGTQYF

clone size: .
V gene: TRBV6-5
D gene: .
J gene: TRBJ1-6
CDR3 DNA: TGTGCCAGCAGTCGTAGCTCCTATAATTCACCCCTCCACTTT
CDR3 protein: CASSRSSYNSPLHF

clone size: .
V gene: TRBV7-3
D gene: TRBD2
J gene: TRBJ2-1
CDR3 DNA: TGTGCCAGCAGCCTGACTAGCGGGGTTCCTAAGGGGAACAATGAGCAGTTCTTC
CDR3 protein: CASSLTSGVPKGNNEQFF

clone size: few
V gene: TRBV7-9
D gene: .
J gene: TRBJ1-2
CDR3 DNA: TGTGCCAGCAGCTTAGCAGGGAACTATGGCTACACCTTC
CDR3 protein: CASSLAGNYGYTF

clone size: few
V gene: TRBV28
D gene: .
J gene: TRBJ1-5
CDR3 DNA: TGTGCCAGCAGCCCCCCAGGGGCAAATCAGCCCCAGCATTTT
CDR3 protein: CASSPPGANQPQHF

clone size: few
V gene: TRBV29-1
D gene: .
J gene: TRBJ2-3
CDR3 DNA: TGCAGCGTGATACAGGGTCCAGATACGCAGTATTTT
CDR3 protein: CSVIQGPDTQYF

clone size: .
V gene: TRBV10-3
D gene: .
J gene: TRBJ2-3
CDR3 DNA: TGTGCCATCAGTCAGCGGGCGCTTAGCACAGATACGCAGTATTTT
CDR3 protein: CAISQRALSTDTQYF

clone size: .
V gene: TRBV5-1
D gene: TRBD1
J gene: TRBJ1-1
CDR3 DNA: TGCGCCAGCAGCCCAGGGGGCGGTAACACTGAAGCTTTCTTT
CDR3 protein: CASSPGGGNTEAFF

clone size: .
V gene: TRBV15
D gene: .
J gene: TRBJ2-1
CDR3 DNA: TGTGCCACCGCGGATTCCAATGAGCAGTTCTTC
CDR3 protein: CATADSNEQFF

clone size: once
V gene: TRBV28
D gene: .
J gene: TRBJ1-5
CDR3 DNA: TGTGCCAGCAGGATCAAGAATAGCAATCAGCCCCAGCATTTT
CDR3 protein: CASRIKNSNQPQHF

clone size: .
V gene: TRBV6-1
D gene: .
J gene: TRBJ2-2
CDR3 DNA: TGTGCCAGCAGCCCTCGGCGGGGACACACCGGGGAGCTGTTTTTT
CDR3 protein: CASSPRRGHTGELFF

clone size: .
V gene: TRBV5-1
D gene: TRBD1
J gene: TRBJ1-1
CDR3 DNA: TGCGCCAGCAGCTTACAGGGGCGGAACACTGAAGCTTTCTTT
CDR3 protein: CASSLQGRNTEAFF

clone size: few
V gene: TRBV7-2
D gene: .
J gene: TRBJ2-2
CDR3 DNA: TGTGCCAGCAGCTTAACGCAGGAAATCGGGGAGCTGTTTTTT
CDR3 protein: CASSLTQEIGELFF

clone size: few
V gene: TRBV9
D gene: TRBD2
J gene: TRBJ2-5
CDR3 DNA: TGTGCCAGCAGCAGCGGGGGTCGAGTTGAGACCCAGTACTTC
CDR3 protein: CASSSGGRVETQYF

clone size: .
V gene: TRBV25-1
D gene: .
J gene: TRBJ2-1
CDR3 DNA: TGTGCCAGCAGTGAAATTGCGGTCCATGAGCAGTTCTTC
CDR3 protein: CASSEIAVHEQFF

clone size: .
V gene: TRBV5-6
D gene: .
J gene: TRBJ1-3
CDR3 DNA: TGTGCCAGCAGCTTTAAGTCCCTCTCTGGAAACACCATATATTTT
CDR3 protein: CASSFKSLSGNTIYF

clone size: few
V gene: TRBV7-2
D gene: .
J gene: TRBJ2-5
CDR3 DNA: TGTGCCAGCAGCTTCCGGGAGACCCAGTACTTC
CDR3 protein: CASSFRETQYF

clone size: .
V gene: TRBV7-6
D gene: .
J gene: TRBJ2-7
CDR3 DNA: TGTGCCAGCAGCGCCTCAAACAGGGACGAGCAGTACTTC
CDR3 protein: CASSASNRDEQYF

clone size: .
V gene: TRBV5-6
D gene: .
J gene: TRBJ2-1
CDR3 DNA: TGTGCCAGCAGCCCGGGCGGGGCAGTTGAGCAGTTCTTC
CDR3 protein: CASSPGGAVEQFF

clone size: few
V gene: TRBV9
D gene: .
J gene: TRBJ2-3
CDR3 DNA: TGTGCCAGCAGCACGTACACGGTTGGAGATACGCAGTATTTT
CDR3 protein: CASSTYTVGDTQYF

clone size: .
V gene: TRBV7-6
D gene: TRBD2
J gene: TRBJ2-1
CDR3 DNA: TGTGCCAGCAGCTCGCCTAGCGGGGGCTACAATGAGCAGTTCTTC
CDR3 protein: CASSSPSGGYNEQFF

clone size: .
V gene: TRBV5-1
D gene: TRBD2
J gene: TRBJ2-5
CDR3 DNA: TGCGCCAGCAGCTTAATGGTAGCGGGGGGCCAAGAGACCCAGTACTTC
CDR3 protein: CASSLMVAGGQETQYF

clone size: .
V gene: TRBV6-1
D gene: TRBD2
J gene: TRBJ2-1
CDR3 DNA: TGTGCCAGCAGTCCTACTAGCGGGTCCTACAATGAGCAGTTCTTC
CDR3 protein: CASSPTSGSYNEQFF

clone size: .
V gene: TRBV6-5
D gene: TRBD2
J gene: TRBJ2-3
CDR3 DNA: TGTGCCAGCAGTTTCGGGACTAGGGCAGATACGCAGTATTTT
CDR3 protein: CASSFGTRADTQYF

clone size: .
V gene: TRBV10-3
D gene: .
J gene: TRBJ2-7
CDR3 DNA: TGTGCCATCGCAGGTTACTACGAGCAGTACTTC
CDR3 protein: CAIAGYYEQYF

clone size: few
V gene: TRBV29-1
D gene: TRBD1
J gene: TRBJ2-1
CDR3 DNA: TGCAGCGTCCAACCGGGACAGCGGAATGAGCAGTTCTTC
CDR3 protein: CSVQPGQRNEQFF

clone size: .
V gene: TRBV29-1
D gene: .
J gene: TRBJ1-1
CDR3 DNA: TGCAGCGTTGAACGGAACACTGAAGCTTTCTTT
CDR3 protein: CSVERNTEAFF

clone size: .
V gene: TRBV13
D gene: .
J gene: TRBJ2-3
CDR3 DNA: TGTGCCAGCAGCTCCCGGGGGGCAACAGATACGCAGTATTTT
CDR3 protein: CASSSRGATDTQYF

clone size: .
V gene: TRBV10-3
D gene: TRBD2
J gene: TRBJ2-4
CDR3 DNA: TGTGCCATCAGTGACTCGACTAGCGGGGTGCCAGGGGCCAAAAACATTCAGTACTTC
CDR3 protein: CAISDSTSGVPGAKNIQYF

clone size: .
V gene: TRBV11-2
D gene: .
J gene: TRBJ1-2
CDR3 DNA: TGTGCCAGCAGCTCCGGACAGAACTATGGCTACACCTTC
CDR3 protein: CASSSGQNYGYTF

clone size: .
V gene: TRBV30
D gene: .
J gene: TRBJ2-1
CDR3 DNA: TGTGCCTGGAGACCCCCCAACCAATTCTCCTACAATGAGCAGTTCTTC
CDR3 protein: CAWRPPNQFSYNEQFF

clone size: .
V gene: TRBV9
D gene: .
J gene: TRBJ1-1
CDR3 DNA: TGTGCCAGCAGCACCCAGGGCTGGATGAACACTGAAGCTTTCTTT
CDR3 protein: CASSTQGWMNTEAFF

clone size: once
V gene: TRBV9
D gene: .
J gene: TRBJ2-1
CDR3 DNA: TGTGCCAGCAGCGTACAGGCATACAATGAGCAGTTCTTC
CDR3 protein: CASSVQAYNEQFF

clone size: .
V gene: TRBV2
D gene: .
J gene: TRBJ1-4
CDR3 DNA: TGTGCCAGCAGTGTTAGGGGATGGAATGAAAAACTGTTTTTT
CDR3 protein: CASSVRGWNEKLFF

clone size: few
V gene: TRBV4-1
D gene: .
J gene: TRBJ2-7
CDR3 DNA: TGCGCCAGCAGCCAAGACGACACCTACGAGCAGTACTTC
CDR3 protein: CASSQDDTYEQYF